This T cell receptor beta chain appears in the sequencing data of a study of T cells in Graves' hyperthyroidism and ophthalmopathy. Study-wide context: Peripheral blood was taken when the disease was first diagnosed, before any treatment began.

The CDR3 length is 16 residues. CDR1 SGHTA and CDR2 FQGNSA come from the germline V gene. General study results and limits: Ophthalmopathy was model-predicted a median about six months pre-onset.

RNA transcripts yielded amplified TCR beta CDR3 regions. The HTBI primer set drove a first-round RT-PCR of the TCR CDR3. Via MiXCR, TCRdb re-called the multiplex PCR reads, giving one row per CDR3 protein. The sample yields some 270,000 distinct CDR3 sequences, about an eighth seen once. In this sample, this clonotype turned up a few times. What it recognizes is unknown. The junction departs from germline at one end; a sequencing error may be responsible. Sample: blood. The clonotype comes from a woman in her twenties or thirties with Graves' hyperthyroidism that later progressed to Graves' ophthalmopathy. This chain uses TRBV7-2 with TRBJ2-1; 9 nucleotides line up with TRBD1. The CDR3 here is CASSQGQGPPYNEQFF. CDR3 coding DNA: TGCGCCAGCAGCCAAGGACAGGGGCCCCCTTACAATGAGCAGTTCTTC. The whole variable domain, filled in from reference TRBV7-2 and TRBJ2-1, reads GAGVSQSPSNKVTEKGKDVELRCDPISGHTALYWYRQSLGQGLEFLIYFQGNSAPDKSGLPSDRFSAERTGGSVSTLTIQRTQQEDSAVYLCASSQGQGPPYNEQFFGPGTRLTVL.